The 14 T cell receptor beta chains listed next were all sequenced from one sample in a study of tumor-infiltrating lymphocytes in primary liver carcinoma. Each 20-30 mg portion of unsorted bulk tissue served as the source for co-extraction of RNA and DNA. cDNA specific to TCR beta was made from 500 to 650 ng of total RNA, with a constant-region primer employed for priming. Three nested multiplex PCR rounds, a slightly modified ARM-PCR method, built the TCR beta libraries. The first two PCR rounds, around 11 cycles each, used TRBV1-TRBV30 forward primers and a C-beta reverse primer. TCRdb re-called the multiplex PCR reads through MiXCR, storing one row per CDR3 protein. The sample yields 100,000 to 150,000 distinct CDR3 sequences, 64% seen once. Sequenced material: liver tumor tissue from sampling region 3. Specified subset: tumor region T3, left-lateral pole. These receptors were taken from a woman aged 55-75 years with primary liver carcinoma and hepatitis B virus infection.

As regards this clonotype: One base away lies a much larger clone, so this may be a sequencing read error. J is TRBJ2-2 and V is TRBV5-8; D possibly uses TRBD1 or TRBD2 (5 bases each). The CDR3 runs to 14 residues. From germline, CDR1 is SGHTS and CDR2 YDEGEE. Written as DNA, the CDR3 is TGTGCCAGCAGCACGAACAGGAGGACCGGGGACCTGTTTTTT. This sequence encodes CASSTNRRTGDLFF.

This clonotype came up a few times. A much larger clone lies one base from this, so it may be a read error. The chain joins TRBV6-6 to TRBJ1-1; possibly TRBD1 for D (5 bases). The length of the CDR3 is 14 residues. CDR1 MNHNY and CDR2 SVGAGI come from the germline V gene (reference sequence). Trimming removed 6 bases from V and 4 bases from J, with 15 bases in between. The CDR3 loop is CASSYRMGGTEAFF. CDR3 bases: TGTGCCAGCAGCTATAGGATGGGGGGCACTGAAGCTTTCTTT.

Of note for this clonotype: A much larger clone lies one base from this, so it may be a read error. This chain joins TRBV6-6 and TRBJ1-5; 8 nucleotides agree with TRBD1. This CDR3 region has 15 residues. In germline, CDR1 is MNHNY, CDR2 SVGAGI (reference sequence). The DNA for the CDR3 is TGTGCCAGTCAACGGACAGGGAAGAGCAATCAGACCCAGCATTTT. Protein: CASQRTGKSNQTQHF.

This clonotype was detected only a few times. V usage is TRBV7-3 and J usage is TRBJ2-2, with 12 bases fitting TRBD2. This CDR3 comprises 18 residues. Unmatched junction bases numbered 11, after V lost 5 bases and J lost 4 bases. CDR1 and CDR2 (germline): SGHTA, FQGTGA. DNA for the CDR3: TGTGCCAGCAGCCCTCAGGGGCTAGCGGGAGGGCCCACCGGGGAGCTGTTTTTT. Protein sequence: CASSPQGLAGGPTGELFF.

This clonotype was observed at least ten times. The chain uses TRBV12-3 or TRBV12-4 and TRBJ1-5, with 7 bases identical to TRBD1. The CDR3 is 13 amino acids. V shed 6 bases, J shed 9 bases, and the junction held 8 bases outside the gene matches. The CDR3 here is CASSRRQGGPQHF. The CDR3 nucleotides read TGTGCCAGCAGCCGTAGACAGGGAGGGCCCCAGCATTTT.

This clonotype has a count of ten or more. CDR3 sequence (DNA): TGTGCCAGCAGTCCGGGTGAGCGGCAAGAGACCCAGTACTTC. This encodes CASSPGERQETQYF. The chain is built from TRBV6-2 or TRBV6-3 and TRBJ2-5; weak D call: TRBD2 (5 bases). V was clipped by 5 bases and J by 2 bases, with 12 bases between them. CDR3 length equals 14 residues. Germline V CDR1 and CDR2: MNHEY, SVGEGT.

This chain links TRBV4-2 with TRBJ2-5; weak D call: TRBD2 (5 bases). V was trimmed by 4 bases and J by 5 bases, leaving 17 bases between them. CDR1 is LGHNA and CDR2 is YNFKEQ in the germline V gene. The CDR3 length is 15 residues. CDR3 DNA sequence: TGTGCCAGCAGCCCCACCCTGGGAGCAAAGGAGACCCAGTACTTC. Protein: CASSPTLGAKETQYF.

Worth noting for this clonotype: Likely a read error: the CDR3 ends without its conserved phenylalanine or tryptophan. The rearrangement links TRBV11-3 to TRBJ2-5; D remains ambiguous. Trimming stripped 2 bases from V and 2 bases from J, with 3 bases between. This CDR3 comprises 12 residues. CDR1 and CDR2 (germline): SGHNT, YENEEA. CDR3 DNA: TGTGCCAGCAGCTTATTACAAGAGACCCAGTACCCC. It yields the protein CASSLLQETQYP.

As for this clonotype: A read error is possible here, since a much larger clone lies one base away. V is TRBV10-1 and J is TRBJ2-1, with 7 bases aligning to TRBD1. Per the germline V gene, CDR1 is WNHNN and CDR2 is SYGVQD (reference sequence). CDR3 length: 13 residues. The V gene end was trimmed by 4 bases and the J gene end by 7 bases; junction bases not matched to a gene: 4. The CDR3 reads CASSGGTENEQFF. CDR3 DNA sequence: TGCGCCAGCAGTGGGGGGACAGAGAATGAGCAGTTCTTC.

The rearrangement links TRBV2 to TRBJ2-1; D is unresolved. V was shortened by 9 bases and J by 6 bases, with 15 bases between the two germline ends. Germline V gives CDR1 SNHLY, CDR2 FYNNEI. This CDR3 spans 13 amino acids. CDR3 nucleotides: TGTGCCAGTAAGGGCGGTAGGACCAATGAGCAGTTCTTC. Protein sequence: CASKGGRTNEQFF. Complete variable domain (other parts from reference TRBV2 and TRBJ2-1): EPEVTQTPSHQVTQMGQEVILRCVPISNHLYFYWYRQILGQKVEFLVSFYNNEISEKSEIFDDQFSVERPDGSNFTLKIRSTKLEDSAMYFCASKGGRTNEQFFGPGTRLTVL.

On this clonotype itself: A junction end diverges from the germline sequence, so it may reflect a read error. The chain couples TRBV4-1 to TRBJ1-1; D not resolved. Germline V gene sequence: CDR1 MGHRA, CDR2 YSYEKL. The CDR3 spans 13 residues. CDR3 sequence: CASNQLPLVRAFF. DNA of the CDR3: TGCGCCAGCAACCAACTTCCCTTAGTTCGTGCTTTCTTT.

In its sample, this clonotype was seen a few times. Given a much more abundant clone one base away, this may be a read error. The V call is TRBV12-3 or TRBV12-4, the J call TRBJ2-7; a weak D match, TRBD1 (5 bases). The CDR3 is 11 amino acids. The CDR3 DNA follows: TGTGCCAGCAGAGACAGAGGCGAGCAGCACTTC. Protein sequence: CASRDRGEQHF.

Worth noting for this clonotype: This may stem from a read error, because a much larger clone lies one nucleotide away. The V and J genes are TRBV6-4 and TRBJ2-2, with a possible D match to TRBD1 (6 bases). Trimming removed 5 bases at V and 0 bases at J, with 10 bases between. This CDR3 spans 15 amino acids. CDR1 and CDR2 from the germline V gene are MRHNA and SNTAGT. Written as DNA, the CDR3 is TGTGCCAGCAGTCTAGGGACATCGAACACCGGGGAGCTGTTTTTT. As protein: CASSLGTSNTGELFF.

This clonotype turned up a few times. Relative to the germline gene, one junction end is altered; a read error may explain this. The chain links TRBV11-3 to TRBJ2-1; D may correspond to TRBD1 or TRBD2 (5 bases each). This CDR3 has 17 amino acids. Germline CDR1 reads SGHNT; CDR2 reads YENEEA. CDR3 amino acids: CASSLGRGVWGVDEHFF. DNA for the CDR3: TGTGCCAGCAGCTTAGGTCGAGGGGTGTGGGGTGTCGATGAGCACTTCTTC.